This TCR beta chain came from a study of T cells in Graves' hyperthyroidism and ophthalmopathy. Study observations and caveats: Prediction of ophthalmopathy progression came a median approximately 6.6 months pre-onset.

In the case of this clonotype: What it binds is not known.

Using RNA transcripts as the source, TCR beta CDR3 regions were amplified. In the first-round RT-PCR of the TCR CDR3, the HTBI primer set was used. TCRdb re-called the multiplex PCR reads through MiXCR, storing one row per CDR3 protein. This sample yields hundreds of thousands of distinct CDR3 sequences, of which roughly 16% are seen a single time; roughly 3% belongs to the top ten. Trimming took 5 bases from V and 8 from J, leaving 13 bases between them. Germline lookup yields CDR1 SGHAT and CDR2 FQNNGV. The length of the CDR3 is 13 residues. Individuals with ophthalmopathy presented a Clinical Activity Score of at least 3, a NOSPECS grade of at least 4 and a duration under 3 months.

Sequencing input: blood. The rearrangement uses TRBV11-2 and TRBJ1-5, with D possibly matching TRBD1 (5 bases). The origin of this receptor is a woman aged 40-49 years with Graves' ophthalmopathy. Written as DNA, the CDR3 is TGTGCCAGCAGCGCACAGGTCGCTGAGCCCCAGCATTTT. It codes for CASSAQVAEPQHF.